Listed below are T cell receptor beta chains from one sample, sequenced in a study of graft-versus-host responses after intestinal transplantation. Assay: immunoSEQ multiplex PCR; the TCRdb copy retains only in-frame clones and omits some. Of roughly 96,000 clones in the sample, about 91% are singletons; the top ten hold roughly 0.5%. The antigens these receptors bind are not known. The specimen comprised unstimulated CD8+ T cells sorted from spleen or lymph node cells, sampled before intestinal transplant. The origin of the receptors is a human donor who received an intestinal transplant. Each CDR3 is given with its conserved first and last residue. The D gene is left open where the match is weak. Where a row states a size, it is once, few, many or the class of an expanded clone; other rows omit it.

CDR3nt: TGCGCCAGCAGCCCCTATGGTAGCGGGGTTAGCACAGATACGCAGTATTTT; CDR3aa: CASSPYGSGVSTDTQYF; j_gene: TRBJ2-3; abundance: .; v_gene: TRBV5-1; d_gene: TRBD2
CDR3nt: TGTGCCAGCAGCTTGCCGACAGGGCCCCAGCATTTT; CDR3aa: CASSLPTGPQHF; j_gene: TRBJ1-5; abundance: .; v_gene: TRBV5-6; d_gene: .
CDR3nt: TGTGCCAGCCTGGGACAGGGCAGGACTGAAGCTTTCTTT; CDR3aa: CASLGQGRTEAFF; j_gene: TRBJ1-1; abundance: .; v_gene: TRBV19; d_gene: TRBD1
CDR3nt: TGTGCCAGCAGCTGCGGACAGGGAGATCGTACAGAGTCCCCACCGATATACAATGAGCAGTTCTTC; CDR3aa: CASSCGQGDRTESPPIYNEQFF; j_gene: TRBJ2-1; abundance: once; v_gene: TRBV21-1; d_gene: .
CDR3nt: TGTGCCAGCAGCTTAAGTGCTAGCGGGCCCAGGGATACGCAGTATTTT; CDR3aa: CASSLSASGPRDTQYF; j_gene: TRBJ2-3; abundance: .; v_gene: TRBV7-9; d_gene: TRBD2
CDR3nt: TGTGCCAGCAGAGCAGGTGGACTAGCGGCCAAAAACATTCAGTACTTC; CDR3aa: CASRAGGLAAKNIQYF; j_gene: TRBJ2-4; abundance: .; v_gene: TRBV7-2; d_gene: TRBD2
CDR3nt: TGTGCCACCAGCAGTTTACAGGGTGAGAGGACTGAAGCTTTCTTT; CDR3aa: CATSSLQGERTEAFF; j_gene: TRBJ1-1; abundance: .; v_gene: TRBV15; d_gene: .
CDR3nt: TGTGCCAGCAATTACAAGGCCACAGGACACGAGCAGTACTTC; CDR3aa: CASNYKATGHEQYF; j_gene: TRBJ2-7; abundance: .; v_gene: TRBV6-1; d_gene: .
CDR3nt: TGTGCCAGCAGCATCGGGAACACCGGGGAGCTGTTTTTT; CDR3aa: CASSIGNTGELFF; j_gene: TRBJ2-2; abundance: few; v_gene: TRBV5-6; d_gene: .
CDR3nt: TGCGCCAGCAAAGTCGGACTAGCGGACGCGAACACCGGGGAGCTGTTTTTT; CDR3aa: CASKVGLADANTGELFF; j_gene: TRBJ2-2; abundance: .; v_gene: TRBV5-1; d_gene: TRBD2
CDR3nt: TGTGCCAGCAGCGACTTAGCGGGAGGGCCTGGAGAGACCCAGTACTTC; CDR3aa: CASSDLAGGPGETQYF; j_gene: TRBJ2-5; abundance: .; v_gene: TRBV13; d_gene: TRBD2
CDR3nt: TGTGCCAGCAGACCCGGGACAGGCCTCTACGAGCAGTACTTC; CDR3aa: CASRPGTGLYEQYF; j_gene: TRBJ2-7; abundance: once; v_gene: TRBV28; d_gene: TRBD1
CDR3nt: TGCAGCGCTGGACTAGCGGGACGCACAGATACGCAGTATTTT; CDR3aa: CSAGLAGRTDTQYF; j_gene: TRBJ2-3; abundance: .; v_gene: TRBV29-1; d_gene: TRBD2
CDR3nt: TGTGCCAGCAGCTATACCGGGACAGGGGATGGCTACACCTTC; CDR3aa: CASSYTGTGDGYTF; j_gene: TRBJ1-2; abundance: .; v_gene: TRBV11-2; d_gene: TRBD1
CDR3nt: TGTGCCAGCAGTTGGTTGGACGGGAGGGGGCGAGAGACCCAGTACTTC; CDR3aa: CASSWLDGRGRETQYF; j_gene: TRBJ2-5; abundance: .; v_gene: TRBV27; d_gene: .
CDR3nt: TGTGCCAGCAGCGGAGACTCGTACGAGCAGTACTTC; CDR3aa: CASSGDSYEQYF; j_gene: TRBJ2-7; abundance: .; v_gene: TRBV7-9; d_gene: .
CDR3nt: TGCGCCAGCTCTCCAGGAGATACGCAGTATTTT; CDR3aa: CASSPGDTQYF; j_gene: TRBJ2-3; abundance: .; v_gene: TRBV4-3; d_gene: .
CDR3nt: TGTGCCAGCAGCGGGGGACAGGGAACCGTGTACGAGCAGTACTTC; CDR3aa: CASSGGQGTVYEQYF; j_gene: TRBJ2-7; abundance: once; v_gene: TRBV5-6; d_gene: TRBD1
CDR3nt: TGTGCCACCAGCGAGCTAGGCGGCGGGAGGGCAGATACGCAGTATTTT; CDR3aa: CATSELGGGRADTQYF; j_gene: TRBJ2-3; abundance: .; v_gene: TRBV15; d_gene: TRBD2
CDR3nt: TGTGCCTGGAATTCAGGGGGGAACACCGGGGAGCTGTTTTTT; CDR3aa: CAWNSGGNTGELFF; j_gene: TRBJ2-2; abundance: .; v_gene: TRBV30; d_gene: TRBD1
CDR3nt: TGTGCCAGCTCACCACCGGGAGCGGACACCATATATTTT; CDR3aa: CASSPPGADTIYF; j_gene: TRBJ1-3; abundance: .; v_gene: TRBV18; d_gene: .
CDR3nt: TGCGCCAGCAGCTTGAGGGACAGAACATACAATGAGCAGTTCTTC; CDR3aa: CASSLRDRTYNEQFF; j_gene: TRBJ2-1; abundance: .; v_gene: TRBV5-1; d_gene: TRBD1
CDR3nt: TGCGCCAGCAGCTTGAGGTCGACAGGCCCGAACACCGGGGAGCTGTTTTTT; CDR3aa: CASSLRSTGPNTGELFF; j_gene: TRBJ2-2; abundance: .; v_gene: TRBV5-1; d_gene: .
CDR3nt: TGTGCCAGCAGTCCTGGGCAGGCTCGAAGTAAGAACACTGAAGCTTTCTTT; CDR3aa: CASSPGQARSKNTEAFF; j_gene: TRBJ1-1; abundance: .; v_gene: TRBV28; d_gene: .
CDR3nt: TGTGCCAGCAGCTCGCAGACTAGCGGGGGGCCTCTACCTACAGATACGCAGTATTTT; CDR3aa: CASSSQTSGGPLPTDTQYF; j_gene: TRBJ2-3; abundance: .; v_gene: TRBV13; d_gene: TRBD2
CDR3nt: TGTGCCAGTAGTATAGCCCCAGACAGGAATGAGCAGTTCTTC; CDR3aa: CASSIAPDRNEQFF; j_gene: TRBJ2-1; abundance: .; v_gene: TRBV19; d_gene: .
CDR3nt: TGTGCCAGCAGTGAACTAGTTCGCTCCTACAATGAGCAGTTCTTC; CDR3aa: CASSELVRSYNEQFF; j_gene: TRBJ2-1; abundance: .; v_gene: TRBV6-1; d_gene: .
CDR3nt: TGCAGCGTTGGGGACAGGGGGCAAGTTTTAAACTATGGCTACACCTTC; CDR3aa: CSVGDRGQVLNYGYTF; j_gene: TRBJ1-2; abundance: .; v_gene: TRBV29-1; d_gene: TRBD1
CDR3nt: TGTGCCAGCAGCGTCACGGGACAGGGACATGAGCAGTTCTTC; CDR3aa: CASSVTGQGHEQFF; j_gene: TRBJ2-1; abundance: once; v_gene: TRBV9; d_gene: TRBD1
CDR3nt: TGTGCCAGCAGCGTAGAGTACAGACCGAACACCGGGGAGCTGTTTTTT; CDR3aa: CASSVEYRPNTGELFF; j_gene: TRBJ2-2; abundance: .; v_gene: TRBV9; d_gene: .
CDR3nt: TGTGCCAGCAGTACGACACAGGTCGCCCCAGATACGCAGTATTTT; CDR3aa: CASSTTQVAPDTQYF; j_gene: TRBJ2-3; abundance: .; v_gene: TRBV6-5; d_gene: .
CDR3nt: TGCGCCAGCAGCCAAGGGGCGAGCTCCTACGAGCAGTACTTC; CDR3aa: CASSQGASSYEQYF; j_gene: TRBJ2-7; abundance: few; v_gene: TRBV4-1; d_gene: .
CDR3nt: TGTGCCAGCAGCCCATCCGGGGGGGATTACTCCTACGAGCAGTACTTC; CDR3aa: CASSPSGGDYSYEQYF; j_gene: TRBJ2-7; abundance: .; v_gene: TRBV7-2; d_gene: TRBD2
CDR3nt: TGTGCCAGCAGTCCCACCCTACGACTAGCGGGGGGGGGTGAGCAGTTCTTC; CDR3aa: CASSPTLRLAGGGEQFF; j_gene: TRBJ2-1; abundance: .; v_gene: TRBV7-6; d_gene: TRBD2
CDR3nt: TGCGCCAGCAGCCAACCTGGGGCATTTACTGAAGCTTTCTTT; CDR3aa: CASSQPGAFTEAFF; j_gene: TRBJ1-1; abundance: once; v_gene: TRBV4-1; d_gene: .
CDR3nt: TGTGCCAGCAGCTTAGGGAGGTCTCTGGACGAGCAGTACTTC; CDR3aa: CASSLGRSLDEQYF; j_gene: TRBJ2-7; abundance: .; v_gene: TRBV11-2; d_gene: .
CDR3nt: TGTGCCAGCAGTTTACGCGGGGGGCGGGGGACCTACGAGCAGTACTTC; CDR3aa: CASSLRGGRGTYEQYF; j_gene: TRBJ2-7; abundance: .; v_gene: TRBV28; d_gene: TRBD2
CDR3nt: TGTGCCAGCAGTTCGCTCCCAGGGGCGGTTGGGGACGAGCAGTACTTC; CDR3aa: CASSSLPGAVGDEQYF; j_gene: TRBJ2-7; abundance: few; v_gene: TRBV6-5; d_gene: .
CDR3nt: TGCAGCGCTGGACTAGCGGGAGAGGAAGAGACCCAGTACTTC; CDR3aa: CSAGLAGEEETQYF; j_gene: TRBJ2-5; abundance: .; v_gene: TRBV29-1; d_gene: TRBD2
CDR3nt: TGTGCCAGCAGCTTAGAGGGGATTTCACTCTACGAGCAGTACTTC; CDR3aa: CASSLEGISLYEQYF; j_gene: TRBJ2-7; abundance: .; v_gene: TRBV7-8; d_gene: .
CDR3nt: TGTGCCAGCAGTCCGAGACCGACAGACCCCTGGGGCTACACCTTC; CDR3aa: CASSPRPTDPWGYTF; j_gene: TRBJ1-2; abundance: .; v_gene: TRBV6-5; d_gene: .
CDR3nt: TGTGCCAGTAGTATTCCGCGGGCCGCTGAAGCTTTCTTT; CDR3aa: CASSIPRAAEAFF; j_gene: TRBJ1-1; abundance: .; v_gene: TRBV19; d_gene: .
CDR3nt: TGTGCCAGCAGTTCACGACAGGACCATCAGCCCCAGCATTTT; CDR3aa: CASSSRQDHQPQHF; j_gene: TRBJ1-5; abundance: .; v_gene: TRBV27; d_gene: .
CDR3nt: TGTGCCAGCAGCTTAGGGGACACCTACGAGCAGTACTTC; CDR3aa: CASSLGDTYEQYF; j_gene: TRBJ2-7; abundance: .; v_gene: TRBV7-9; d_gene: .
CDR3nt: TGTGCCAGCAGCCAAAATAATCGGGCCGGGGAGCTGTTTTTT; CDR3aa: CASSQNNRAGELFF; j_gene: TRBJ2-2; abundance: .; v_gene: TRBV14; d_gene: .
CDR3nt: TGTGCCAGCAGCTTGAGTCACCTCACAGATACGCAGTATTTT; CDR3aa: CASSLSHLTDTQYF; j_gene: TRBJ2-3; abundance: .; v_gene: TRBV27; d_gene: .
CDR3nt: TGTGCCAGCAGCCCGGGTAGGGGAGGTGGAAACACCATATATTTT; CDR3aa: CASSPGRGGGNTIYF; j_gene: TRBJ1-3; abundance: .; v_gene: TRBV11-2; d_gene: .
CDR3nt: TGCGCCAGCAGCCCTGGACAGCTCTACGAGCAGTACTTC; CDR3aa: CASSPGQLYEQYF; j_gene: TRBJ2-7; abundance: .; v_gene: TRBV5-1; d_gene: .
CDR3nt: TGTGCCACCAGCCGGGGGGAAGGGGTGATTAGGTATGGCTACACCTTC; CDR3aa: CATSRGEGVIRYGYTF; j_gene: TRBJ1-2; abundance: .; v_gene: TRBV15; d_gene: .
CDR3nt: TGTGCCAGCAGCTTAGGAGGGAATGCGGGCACTGAAGCTTTCTTT; CDR3aa: CASSLGGNAGTEAFF; j_gene: TRBJ1-1; abundance: .; v_gene: TRBV7-2; d_gene: .
CDR3nt: TGCGCCAGCAGCTTATCCGGGACAGGGGGTAACTATGGCTACACCTTC; CDR3aa: CASSLSGTGGNYGYTF; j_gene: TRBJ1-2; abundance: .; v_gene: TRBV5-1; d_gene: TRBD1
CDR3nt: TGTGCCAGCAGCCCCGGACAGGGGGCCTATGGCTACACCTTC; CDR3aa: CASSPGQGAYGYTF; j_gene: TRBJ1-2; abundance: .; v_gene: TRBV5-6; d_gene: TRBD1
CDR3nt: TGTGCCAGCAGCTCTAACAGCTATGAGCAGTTCTTC; CDR3aa: CASSSNSYEQFF; j_gene: TRBJ2-1; abundance: .; v_gene: TRBV7-9; d_gene: .
CDR3nt: TGTGCCAGCAGCTTAGGACTAGCGGGGTACGAGCAGTACTTC; CDR3aa: CASSLGLAGYEQYF; j_gene: TRBJ2-7; abundance: .; v_gene: TRBV13; d_gene: TRBD2